There are a few counts of the clone carrying this T cell receptor (beta chain). Its cognate antigen is unknown. This entry is derived from a study of vaccination and CD4 T cells after COVID-19. Cultured CD4+ T cell DNA was sequenced using the Oncomine TCR Beta short-read assay. Genomic DNA was extracted from cultured CD4+ T cells. Via MiXCR, TCRdb re-called the PCR reads, giving one row per CDR3 protein. The sample consists of 20,000 or so distinct CDR3 sequences, around a third of them appearing once. CDR1 is SGHVS and CDR2 is FQNEAQ in the germline V gene. The J segment lost 5 bases and the V segment lost 5 bases, leaving 6 bases of the junction unmatched. CDR3 length: 14 amino acids. Noted time point: late sampling 161 to 241 days after vaccination in three convalescent patients. Treatment: roughly 11-day PBMC culture with coronavirus spike peptide pools or control peptides (ViraFEST assay). Under the ViraFEST approach, antigen-specific T cells were expanded with peptide pools and TCRs subsequently sequenced.

The V gene is TRBV7-8, the J gene TRBJ2-7, with 10 bases matching TRBD2. The TCR originated in a human donor who had recovered from COVID-19. The specimen was CD4+ T cells from blood, cultured in vitro, collected about 7 months after SARS-CoV-2 vaccination. The CDR3 DNA reads TGTGCCAGCAGCAAGAGCGGGAGGGCCGACGAGCAGTACTTC. Residues: CASSKSGRADEQYF.